This T cell receptor beta chain was found in a study of cytomegalovirus exposure and HLA in healthy donors. General study points: An analysis done earlier found most TCR beta V segments productive about 87% or about 30% of the time. HLA allele associations emerged for under 20,000 TCR beta sequences in a later analysis, at 0.05 false discovery rate.

Whereas donors were nominally healthy upon sampling, unrecorded immune exposures were probable. PCR employed 60 Vbeta and 13 Jbeta primers. Repertoires were generated with immunoSEQ multiplex PCR, while TCRdb's copy carries only in-frame clones and drops some. The table lists about 190,000 clones. Concerning this clone itself: Its specificity is unknown.

The CDR3 has 18 amino acids. The germline CDR1 and CDR2 sequences are MGHRA and YSYEKL. Trimming cost V 0 bases and J 7 bases; bases outside gene matches: 11. Input material: PBMCs. The chain recombines TRBV4-1 with TRBJ2-4; 11 bases are a match to TRBD2. The sequence came from a young man in good health and CMV-seronegative. DNA for the CDR3: TGCGCCAGCAGCCAAGATGGCCCCTTTAGCGGGAGGGGGAACATTCAGTACTTC. This gives the protein CASSQDGPFSGRGNIQYF.